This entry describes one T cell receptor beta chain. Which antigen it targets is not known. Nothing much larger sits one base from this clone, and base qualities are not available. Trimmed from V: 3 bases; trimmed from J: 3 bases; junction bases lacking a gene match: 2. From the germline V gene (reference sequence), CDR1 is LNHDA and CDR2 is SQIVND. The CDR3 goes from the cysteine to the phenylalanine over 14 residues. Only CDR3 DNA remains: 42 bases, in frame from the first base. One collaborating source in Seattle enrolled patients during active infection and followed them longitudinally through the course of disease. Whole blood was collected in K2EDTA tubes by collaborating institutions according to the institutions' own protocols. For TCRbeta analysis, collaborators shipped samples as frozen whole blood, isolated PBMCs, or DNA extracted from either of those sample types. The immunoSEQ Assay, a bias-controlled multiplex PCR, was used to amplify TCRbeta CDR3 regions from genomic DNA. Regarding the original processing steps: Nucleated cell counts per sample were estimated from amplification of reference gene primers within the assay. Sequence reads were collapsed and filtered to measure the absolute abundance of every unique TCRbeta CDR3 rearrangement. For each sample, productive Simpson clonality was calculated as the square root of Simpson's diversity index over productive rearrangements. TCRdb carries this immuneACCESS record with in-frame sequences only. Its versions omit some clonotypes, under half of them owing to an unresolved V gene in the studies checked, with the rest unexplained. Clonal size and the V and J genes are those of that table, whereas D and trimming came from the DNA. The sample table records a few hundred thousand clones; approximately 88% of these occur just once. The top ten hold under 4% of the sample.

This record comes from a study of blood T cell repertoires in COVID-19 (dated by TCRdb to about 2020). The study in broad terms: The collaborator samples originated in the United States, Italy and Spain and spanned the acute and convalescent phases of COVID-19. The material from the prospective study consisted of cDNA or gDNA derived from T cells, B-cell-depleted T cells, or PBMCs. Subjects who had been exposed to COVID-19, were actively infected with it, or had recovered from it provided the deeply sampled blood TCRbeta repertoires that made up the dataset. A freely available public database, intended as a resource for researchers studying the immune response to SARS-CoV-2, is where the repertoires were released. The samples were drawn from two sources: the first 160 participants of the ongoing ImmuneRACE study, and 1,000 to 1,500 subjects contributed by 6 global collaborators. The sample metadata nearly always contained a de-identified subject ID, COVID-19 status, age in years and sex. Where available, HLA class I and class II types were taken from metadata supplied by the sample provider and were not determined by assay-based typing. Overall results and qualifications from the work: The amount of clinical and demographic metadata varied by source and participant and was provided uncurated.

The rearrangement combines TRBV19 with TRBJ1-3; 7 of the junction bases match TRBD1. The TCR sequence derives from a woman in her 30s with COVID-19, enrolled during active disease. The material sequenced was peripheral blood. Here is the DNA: TGTGCCAGTAGTATCGGGGACAGTGGAAACACCATATATTTT. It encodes CASSIGDSGNTIYF. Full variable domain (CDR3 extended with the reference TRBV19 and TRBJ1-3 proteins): DGGITQSPKYLFRKEGQNVTLSCEQNLNHDAMYWYRQDPGQGLRLIYYSQIVNDFQKGDIAEGYSVSREKKESFPLTVTSAQKNPTAFYLCASSIGDSGNTIYFGEGSWLTVV.